Listed below are T cell receptor beta chains from one sample, sequenced in a study of OX40 agonist ivuxolimab in advanced cancers. Sequenced by immunoSEQ multiplex PCR; TCRdb stores in-frame clones only, minus some. This table has 75,000 to 80,000 clones, nearly 95% appearing once. Material: CD4+ or CD8+ T cells sorted from blood, obtained in a trial of the OX40 agonist ivuxolimab. Receptors were obtained from an adult with an advanced solid tumor such as melanoma, head and neck, liver or kidney cancer. Each CDR3 is given with its conserved first and last residue. The D gene is left open where the match is weak. Expanded clones are given a class, and other clones once, few, many or no size at all.

j_call,clone_size,d_call,v_call,cdr3_nt,cdr3_aa
TRBJ2-7,.,TRBD1,TRBV28,TGTGCCACCGCGGACAGGGCCGGCTACGAGCAGTACTTC,CATADRAGYEQYF
TRBJ2-7,.,TRBD1,TRBV7-8,TGTGCCAGCAGCTTAATGGGACAGGACTACTTC,CASSLMGQDYF
TRBJ2-7,.,.,TRBV27,TGTGCCAGCAGTTTCGGGACACCGCCCTACGAGCAGTACTTC,CASSFGTPPYEQYF
TRBJ1-2,.,.,TRBV7-6,TGTGCCAGCAGCCCCGCCCAGAGTGGCTACACCTTC,CASSPAQSGYTF
TRBJ2-7,.,TRBD2,TRBV7-2,TGTGCCAGCAGCGTGGCCGGGACTAGCGTCTACGAGCAGTACTTC,CASSVAGTSVYEQYF
TRBJ1-1,.,.,TRBV28,TGTGCCAGCAGTTTACGGCAGGGTCGGATGGCGGTGAACACTGAAGCTTTCTTT,CASSLRQGRMAVNTEAFF
TRBJ2-5,.,.,TRBV7-9,TGTGCCAGCAGCTCCAGACAGGTCCAAGAGACCCAGTACTTC,CASSSRQVQETQYF
TRBJ1-2,.,TRBD1,TRBV5-5,TGTGCCAGCAGCCGGGACCTCGGACAGGGGGGAGGCTACACCTTC,CASSRDLGQGGGYTF
TRBJ2-2,.,.,TRBV5-6,TGTGCCAGCAGCCTTTACACCGGGGAGCTGTTTTTT,CASSLYTGELFF
TRBJ1-4,once,.,TRBV7-3,TGTGCCAGCAGCTTAAACCCCTGGGGAAAACTGTTTTTT,CASSLNPWGKLFF
TRBJ1-2,.,TRBD1,TRBV9,TGTGCCAGCAGCGAGGGACAGGGGGGCCCGCGTGGGGGCTACACCTTC,CASSEGQGGPRGGYTF
TRBJ1-1,.,TRBD1,TRBV6-1,TGTGCCAGCAATTTACAGGGGGCGAGAGCTTTCTTT,CASNLQGARAFF
TRBJ2-5,.,TRBD1,TRBV4-1,TGCGCCAGCAGCCAAGAAAGGACAGGGAGCCAAGAGACCCAGTACTTC,CASSQERTGSQETQYF
TRBJ1-1,.,.,TRBV28,TGTGCCAGCAGTTTCCCCAGACGCGGGGGGCGACCTAACACTGAAGCTTTCTTT,CASSFPRRGGRPNTEAFF
TRBJ2-1,.,TRBD1,TRBV5-1,TGCGCCAGCAGCGCGGGACAGGGGTACAATGAGCAGTTCTTC,CASSAGQGYNEQFF
TRBJ1-1,few,.,TRBV6-5,TGTGCCAGCAGTTACTCCAGAAGGGACCTCACTGAAGCTTTCTTT,CASSYSRRDLTEAFF
TRBJ2-1,.,.,TRBV10-3,TGTGCCATCAGTGACGCGGGATCATACAATGAGCAGTTCTTC,CAISDAGSYNEQFF
TRBJ2-7,.,.,TRBV10-2,TGCGCCAGCAGCTCCTACGAGCAGTACTTC,CASSSYEQYF